Shown below are 14 T cell receptor beta chains from a single sample sequenced in a study of vaccination and CD4 T cells after COVID-19. Sequencing of the DNA from cultured CD4+ T cells was carried out with the Oncomine TCR Beta short-read assay. TCRdb reanalysed the PCR reads using MiXCR and keeps one entry per CDR3 protein. The table lists approximately 5,400 distinct CDR3 sequences, approximately 42% of them singletons, with over 25% in the top ten. Treatment described: roughly ten-day PBMC culture with coronavirus spike peptide pools or control peptides (ViraFEST assay). Those CD4+ T cells from the unexposed donor predate the COVID-19 pandemic (2011-2018). Their antigens are not known. Sequencing was done on a sample of CD4+ T cells from blood, cultured in vitro. The receptor source for this set is a human donor in good health.

The chain combines TRBV25-1 with TRBJ1-1; D may be TRBD1 (5 bases). V was trimmed by 6 bases and J by 1 base, leaving 12 bases between them. The germline V gene has CDR1 MGHDK and CDR2 SYGVNS. The CDR3 covers 14 residues. The chain's CDR3 is CASRGVGENTEAFF. CDR3 in DNA: TGTGCCAGCAGGGGGGTTGGGGAGAACACTGAAGCTTTCTTT. Based on the CDR3 plus reference TRBV25-1 and TRBJ1-1, the full variable domain is EADIYQTPRYLVIGTGKKITLECSQTMGHDKMYWYQQDPGMELHLIHYSYGVNSTEKGDLSSESTVSRIRTEHFPLTLESARPSHTSQYLCASRGVGENTEAFFGQGTRLTVV.

This clonotype came up a few times. This chain links TRBV7-9 with TRBJ1-2; 7 bases fit TRBD1. Per the germline V gene, CDR1 is SEHNR and CDR2 is FQNEAQ (reference sequence). V lost 4 bases and J lost 3; bases outside the gene matches: 8. The CDR3 contains 15 residues. The CDR3 spells CASSSQTGMYYGYTF. CDR3 nucleotides: TGTGCCAGCAGCTCGCAGACAGGGATGTACTATGGCTACACCTTC.

The sample holds a few counts of this clonotype. This chain uses TRBV19 with TRBJ1-6; no clear D gene. The CDR3 is 16 amino acids. Trimming removed 4 bases from V and 7 bases from J, with 17 bases in between. Germline V gene data show CDR1 as LNHDA and CDR2 as SQIVND (reference sequence). CDR3 in amino acids: CASSTRAGGHNSPLHF. The CDR3 DNA reads as TGTGCCAGTAGTACCCGGGCAGGAGGGCACAATTCACCCCTCCACTTT.

This clonotype was picked up a small number of times. The chain links TRBV24-1 to TRBJ2-3; 7 bases match TRBD2. Unmatched junction bases numbered 5, after V lost 4 bases and J lost 2 bases. Germline assignment: CDR1 KGHDR and CDR2 SFDVKD. There are 15 residues in the CDR3. As DNA, the CDR3 is TGTGCCACCAGTGAGGGGGGGACGGCCACAGATACGCAGTATTTT. This gives the protein CATSEGGTATDTQYF.

The J gene is TRBJ2-2, the V gene TRBV11-2; 10 positions match TRBD2. This CDR3 contains 16 residues. The V segment lost 4 bases and the J segment 0 bases; nucleotides outside the gene matches: 2. Looked up from germline, CDR1 is SGHAT and CDR2 is FQNNGV. In DNA form, the CDR3 reads TGTGCCAGCAGCTCCAGCGGGGGGGCGAACACCGGGGAGCTGTTTTTT. The encoded protein is CASSSSGGANTGELFF. Complete variable domain (other parts from reference TRBV11-2 and TRBJ2-2): EAGVAQSPRYKIIEKRQSVAFWCNPISGHATLYWYQQILGQGPKLLIQFQNNGVVDDSQLPKDRFSAERLKGVDSTLKIQPAKLEDSAVYLCASSSSGGANTGELFFGEGSRLTVL.

This clonotype was counted between two and nine times. The V gene is TRBV7-9, the J gene TRBJ1-2; no clear D. This CDR3 has 12 amino acids. V lost 3 bases and J lost 6, with 8 bases in between. Germline-derived CDR1 and CDR2 are SEHNR and FQNEAQ (reference sequence). CDR3 DNA: TGTGCCAGCAGCTTCAACCGGGATGGCTACACCTTC. Its translation is CASSFNRDGYTF.

This clonotype was seen a few times. The CDR3 DNA is TGCGCCAGCAGCTCCTTAACAGCGAACACTGAAGCTTTCTTT. Its protein product is CASSSLTANTEAFF. V and J are TRBV5-1 and TRBJ1-1; D not resolved. This CDR3 contains 14 residues. CDR1 is SGHRS and CDR2 is YFSETQ in the germline V gene. The ends were cut back, 3 bases at V and 1 base at J, with 10 bases in the middle.

This clonotype was counted between two and nine times. The V and J genes are TRBV6-1 and TRBJ2-2, with 10 positions matching TRBD1. Unmatched junction bases numbered 2, after V lost 6 bases and J lost 1 base. The CDR3 is 15 amino acids. CDR1 is MNHNS, CDR2 SASEGT, per germline. The CDR3 spells CASRGTGENTGELFF. In nucleotides, the CDR3 is TGTGCCAGCAGGGGGACAGGGGAGAACACCGGGGAGCTGTTTTTT.

In this sample, this clonotype turned up a few times. CDR3 in amino acids: CASSMTGREKLFF. CDR3 in DNA: TGTGCCAGTAGCATGACAGGACGTGAAAAACTGTTTTTT. The chain employs TRBV19 and TRBJ1-4; weak D call: TRBD1 (6 bases). CDR3 length equals 13 residues. Germline lookup yields CDR1 LNHDA and CDR2 SQIVND (reference sequence). The V end was cut by 6 bases, the J end by 7 bases, with 12 bases between. Full variable domain (rest looked up from reference TRBV19 and TRBJ1-4): DGGITQSPKYLFRKEGQNVTLSCEQNLNHDAMYWYRQDPGQGLRLIYYSQIVNDFQKGDIAEGYSVSREKKESFPLTVTSAQKNPTAFYLCASSMTGREKLFFGSGTQLSVL.

This clonotype was seen a few times. This rearrangement joins TRBV30 to TRBJ2-5, with D unclear. Trimming shortened V by 0 bases and J by 5 bases, and 10 bases separated the two germline ends. Germline CDR1 is GTSNPN and CDR2 is SVGIG (reference sequence). The CDR3 has 13 amino acids. This CDR3 reads CAWSVRSAETQYF. DNA of the CDR3: TGTGCCTGGAGTGTTCGATCAGCGGAGACCCAGTACTTC.

This rearrangement joins TRBV5-5 to TRBJ1-2, with 7 bases identical to TRBD1. Germline-derived CDR1 and CDR2 are SGHKS and YYEKEE (reference sequence). The V and J ends lost 4 bases and 4 bases, in that order; junction bases with no gene match: 4. The CDR3 is 13 amino acids. CDR3 sequence (DNA): TGTGCCAGCAGCCGAGGGACAGCCTATGGCTACACCTTC. Translated, it gives CASSRGTAYGYTF.

The chain carries TRBV7-2 and TRBJ2-3, with D possibly being TRBD1 (6 bases). Trimming pared 6 bases from V and 7 bases from J, leaving 11 bases between. Germline V lookup: CDR1 SGHTA, CDR2 FQGNSA. The CDR3 has 12 amino acids. The CDR3 nucleotides are TGTGCCAGCAGTTACAGGGAGAATACGCAGTATTTT. Translating it yields CASSYRENTQYF. Full variable domain (remainder filled in from reference TRBV7-2 and TRBJ2-3): GAGVSQSPSNKVTEKGKDVELRCDPISGHTALYWYRQSLGQGLEFLIYFQGNSAPDKSGLPSDRFSAERTGGSVSTLTIQRTQQEDSAVYLCASSYRENTQYFGPGTRLTVL.

The chain links TRBV19 to TRBJ2-3; TRBD1 is a possible D gene (5 bases). The CDR3 is 13 amino acids. Looked up from germline, CDR1 is LNHDA and CDR2 is SQIVND (reference sequence). Trimming shortened V by 3 bases and J by 6 bases, and 10 bases separated the two germline ends. CDR3 sequence reads: CASSISRGDTQYF. CDR3 coding DNA: TGTGCCAGTAGTATTTCAAGGGGTGATACGCAGTATTTT.

The chain uses TRBV6-5 and TRBJ1-6; tentatively, D is TRBD1 (5 bases). The CDR3 consists of 15 residues. V was clipped by 4 bases and J by 5 bases, with 12 bases between them. The germline CDR1 and CDR2 sequences are MNHEY and SVGAGI. DNA for the CDR3: TGTGCCAGCAGTTTATCGGGGCCGGATAATTCACCCCTCCACTTT. It translates to CASSLSGPDNSPLHF.